Below are 19 T cell receptor beta chains sequenced from a single sample in a study of shared clonotypes between healthy human individuals (dated by TCRdb to between 2020 and 2021). The library was produced with the immunoSEQ multiplex PCR assay. TCRdb obtained this table from immuneACCESS and retained in-frame rearrangements with V and J assigned. These tables miss some clones; where compared with another copy, unresolved V genes account for less than half of the shortfall, and the remainder is unexplained. A total of some 630,000 clones appear in this sample, approximately 75% of them only once. The ten largest clones capture 1.8% of the sample. Source material: memory CD4+ T cells sorted from blood. This sample's cell subset or site label indicates: CD45RA-negative fraction. The receptors were sampled from a woman in her 30s in good health.

This clone was observed once. The chain couples TRBV28 to TRBJ2-1; 9 nucleotides line up with TRBD2. Looked up from germline, CDR1 is MDHEN and CDR2 is SYDVKM. This CDR3 is 16 amino acids long. V gave up 4 bases and J gave up 6 bases; unmatched junction bases: 10. CDR3 residues: CASSSLVAGASNEQFF. The CDR3, as DNA: TGTGCCAGCAGTTCCCTGGTAGCGGGGGCCTCCAATGAGCAGTTCTTC.

The chain combines TRBV9 with TRBJ2-5, with 12 bases lining up with TRBD2. CDR1 and CDR2 (germline): SGDLS, YYNGEE. The CDR3 length is 15 residues. V lost 3 bases to trimming and J lost 0 bases; unmatched junction nucleotides: 0. The CDR3 here is CASSGTSGNQETQYF. The CDR3 DNA reads as TGTGCCAGCAGCGGGACTAGCGGGAACCAAGAGACCCAGTACTTC.

The rearrangement joins TRBV28 to TRBJ1-1; 10 bases are shared with TRBD1. This CDR3 has 14 amino acids. V was pared by 7 bases and J by 7 bases, with 9 bases of the junction left unmatched. The V gene's germline CDR1 is MDHEN and CDR2 SYDVKM. The CDR3 region is CASIYFRDRGEAFF. CDR3 sequence (DNA): TGTGCCAGCATATATTTCCGGGACAGGGGTGAAGCTTTCTTT.

The genes are TRBV9 and TRBJ2-2; D unresolved. Germline V lookup: CDR1 SGDLS, CDR2 YYNGEE. The length of the CDR3 is 14 residues. The germline V and J ends were trimmed by 2 bases and 1 base, with 6 bases remaining between them. The CDR3 is CASSVSGNTGELFF. The CDR3 DNA reads as TGTGCCAGCAGCGTCTCGGGGAACACCGGGGAGCTGTTTTTT.

This clone came up many times. The gene calls are TRBV2 and TRBJ2-3; either TRBD1 or TRBD2 may fit D (5 bases each). This CDR3 has 13 residues. Trimming removed 11 bases from V and 2 bases from J, with 14 bases in between. Per germline, CDR1 SNHLY and CDR2 FYNNEI. The CDR3 is CAGRRGTTDTQYF. The CDR3 DNA reads TGTGCCGGGCGTCGGGGCACCACAGATACGCAGTATTTT.

The chain has TRBV28 and TRBJ2-2, with 7 bases lining up with TRBD2. V shed 3 bases and J 6 bases; nucleotides not matched to a gene: 10. This CDR3 has 16 residues. Germline lookup yields CDR1 MDHEN and CDR2 SYDVKM. The CDR3 DNA sequence: TGTGCCAGCAGTTTGAGGAAGTGGGGGGGACCCGGGGAGCTGTTTTTT. Encoded protein: CASSLRKWGGPGELFF.

This clone was detected once. The gene calls are TRBV29-1 and TRBJ2-7; 12 bases are shared with TRBD2. Trimming at V came to 1 base and at J to 4 bases, leaving 5 bases not matched to a gene. Germline CDR1 reads SQVTM; CDR2 reads ANQGSEA. There are 15 residues in the CDR3. The CDR3 nucleotides are TGCAGCGTTGAAGGGCTAGCGGGAGGGACTTACGAGCAGTACTTC. Translated: CSVEGLAGGTYEQYF.

This chain uses TRBV6-6 with TRBJ2-7, with D hard to call. V lost 2 bases and J lost 12, with 8 bases in between. From germline, CDR1 is MNHNY and CDR2 SVGAGI (reference sequence). This CDR3 contains 10 residues. The CDR3 bases are TGTGCCAGCAGTTACAGGGTACGGTACTTC. It translates to CASSYRVRYF.

The rearrangement links TRBV9 to TRBJ1-3; perhaps TRBD1 as D (5 bases). CDR1 and CDR2 from the germline V gene are SGDLS and YYNGEE. Trimming shortened V by 4 bases and J by 4 bases, and 15 bases separated the two germline ends. The CDR3 has 15 residues. The DNA of the CDR3 is TGTGCCAGCAGCACCGGGGGGACGAGGGGAAACACCATATATTTT. This translates into CASSTGGTRGNTIYF.

This clone was counted only a few times. The V call is TRBV28, the J call TRBJ2-1, with a possible D match to TRBD2 (7 bases). Germline V gene lookup returns CDR1 MDHEN and CDR2 SYDVKM. The V gene lost 5 bases and the J gene lost 11 bases, with 25 bases spanning the gap. CDR3 length equals 16 residues. The CDR3 spells CASSPQEQGRREKQFF. CDR3 coding DNA: TGTGCCAGCAGTCCCCAAGAGCAGGGGCGGCGGGAGAAGCAGTTCTTC.

The chain employs TRBV6-5 and TRBJ2-7; possibly TRBD1 for D (5 bases). Between the trimmed V and J ends, which lost 4 bases and 3 bases, there was a span of 16 bases. The germline V gene encodes CDR1 MNHEY and CDR2 SVGAGI. The CDR3 consists of 15 residues. This chain's CDR3 is CASSLGQSIFYEQYF. CDR3 nucleotide sequence: TGTGCCAGCAGTTTGGGGCAGAGCATCTTCTACGAGCAGTACTTC.

This clone was recorded a few times. The rearrangement uses TRBV29-1 and TRBJ2-7, with a possible D match to TRBD2 (6 bases). CDR1 is SQVTM and CDR2 is ANQGSEA in the germline V gene. Deletions cut 5 bases from V and 5 bases from J, with 22 bases between. The CDR3 runs 15 residues. As DNA, the CDR3 is TGCAGCGTTCCTGTCGGCGGGACCCTTGTCGACGAGCAGTACTTC. This sequence encodes CSVPVGGTLVDEQYF.

The DNA of the CDR3 is TGTGCCAGCAGCTTCAGGGGGCTGGGGACTGAAGCTTTCTTT. Its protein is CASSFRGLGTEAFF. This chain uses TRBV13 with TRBJ1-1; the match to TRBD1 covers 8 bases. Germline lookup yields CDR1 PRHDT and CDR2 FYEKMQ (reference sequence). The CDR3 loop spans 14 amino acids. The ends lost 3 bases at V and 5 bases at J; junction bases unmatched: 5.

The chain joins TRBV18 to TRBJ1-2; D is undetermined. Trimming took off 2 bases at V and 3 bases at J, with 7 bases between the two ends. CDR3 length: 13 residues. Per the germline V gene, CDR1 is KGHSH and CDR2 is LQKENI. This CDR3 reads CASSPAGDYGYTF. The CDR3 DNA follows: TGTGCCAGCTCACCAGCAGGAGACTATGGCTACACCTTC.

The genes are TRBV25-1 and TRBJ2-7; maybe TRBD1 (6 bases). V gave up 11 bases and J gave up 3 bases, with 29 bases separating them. The CDR3 spans 17 residues. Per germline, CDR1 MGHDK and CDR2 SYGVNS. The CDR3 region has the DNA TGTGCCCGACTAATCGGGGACACCCGTCGACCAAACTACGAGCAGTACTTC. This gives the protein CARLIGDTRRPNYEQYF.

This chain joins TRBV28 and TRBJ2-7; D gene ambiguous. V lost 5 bases and J 6 bases, leaving 8 bases between the germline ends. The germline V gene encodes CDR1 MDHEN and CDR2 SYDVKM. CDR3 length: 11 residues. The DNA for the CDR3 is TGTGCCAGCAGTCAAAGAGGCGAGCAGTACTTC. This gives the protein CASSQRGEQYF. The variable domain in full, completed from reference TRBV28 and TRBJ2-7, reads DVKVTQSSRYLVKRTGEKVFLECVQDMDHENMFWYRQDPGLGLRLIYFSYDVKMKEKGDIPEGYSVSREKKERFSLILESASTNQTSMYLCASSQRGEQYFGPGTRLTVT.

This chain links TRBV7-9 with TRBJ1-1; possible D gene TRBD1, 5 bases. Germline-derived CDR1 and CDR2 are SEHNR and FQNEAQ (reference sequence). This CDR3 is built from 14 residues. V lost 5 bases and J 6 bases, leaving 16 bases between the germline ends. The CDR3 region is CASSIDSELAEAFF. For the CDR3, the DNA is TGTGCCAGCAGCATCGACAGCGAGCTCGCTGAAGCTTTCTTT.

V gene TRBV6-5 combines with J gene TRBJ2-7; TRBD1 might be the D (6 bases). V gave up 5 bases and J gave up 2 bases, with 13 bases separating them. CDR1 and CDR2 from the germline V gene are MNHEY and SVGAGI. The CDR3 has 14 amino acids. In DNA form, the CDR3 reads TGTGCCAGCAGTCGACACCGGGACACCTACGAGCAGTACTTC. It encodes CASSRHRDTYEQYF.

This clone was counted between two and nine times. The chain employs TRBV2 and TRBJ1-2; D possibly corresponds to TRBD1 (5 bases). There are 13 residues in the CDR3. Germline V gene data show CDR1 as SNHLY and CDR2 as FYNNEI. Trimming cost V 4 bases and J 8 bases, with 14 bases left between them. The CDR3 DNA reads TGTGCCAGCAGTGGCTCCCCGGGGGGAGGCTACACCTTC. Its translation is CASSGSPGGGYTF.